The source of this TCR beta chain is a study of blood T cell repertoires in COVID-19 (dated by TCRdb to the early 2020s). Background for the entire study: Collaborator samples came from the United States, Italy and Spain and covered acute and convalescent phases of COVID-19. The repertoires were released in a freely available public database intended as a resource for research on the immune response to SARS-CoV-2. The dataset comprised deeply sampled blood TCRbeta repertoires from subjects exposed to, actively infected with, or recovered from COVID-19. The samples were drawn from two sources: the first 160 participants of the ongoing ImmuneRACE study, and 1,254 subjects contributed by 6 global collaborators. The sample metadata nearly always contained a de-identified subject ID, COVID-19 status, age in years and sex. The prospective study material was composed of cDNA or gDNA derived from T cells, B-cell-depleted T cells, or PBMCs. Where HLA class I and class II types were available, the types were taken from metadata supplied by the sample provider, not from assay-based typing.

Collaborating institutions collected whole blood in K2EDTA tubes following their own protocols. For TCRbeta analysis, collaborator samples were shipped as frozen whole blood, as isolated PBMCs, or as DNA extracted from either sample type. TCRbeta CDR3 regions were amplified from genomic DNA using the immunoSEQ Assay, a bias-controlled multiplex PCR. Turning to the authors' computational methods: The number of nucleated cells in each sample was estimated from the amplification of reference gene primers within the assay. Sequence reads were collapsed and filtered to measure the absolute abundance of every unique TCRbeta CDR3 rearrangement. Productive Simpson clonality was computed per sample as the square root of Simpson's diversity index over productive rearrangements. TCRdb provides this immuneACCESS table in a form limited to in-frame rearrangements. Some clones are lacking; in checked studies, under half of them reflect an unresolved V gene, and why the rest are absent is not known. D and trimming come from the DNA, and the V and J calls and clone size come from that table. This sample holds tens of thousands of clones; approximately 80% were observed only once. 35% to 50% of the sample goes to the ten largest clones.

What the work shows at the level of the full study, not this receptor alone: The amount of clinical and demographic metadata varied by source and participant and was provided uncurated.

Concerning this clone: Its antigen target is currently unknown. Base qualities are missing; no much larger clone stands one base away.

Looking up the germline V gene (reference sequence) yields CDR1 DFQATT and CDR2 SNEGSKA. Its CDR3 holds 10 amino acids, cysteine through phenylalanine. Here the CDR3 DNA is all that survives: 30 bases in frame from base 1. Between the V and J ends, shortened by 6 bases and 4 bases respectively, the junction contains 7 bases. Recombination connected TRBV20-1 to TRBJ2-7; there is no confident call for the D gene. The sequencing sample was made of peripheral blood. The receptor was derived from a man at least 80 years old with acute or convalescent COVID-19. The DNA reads TGCAGTGCCAGGAAGTACGAGCAGTACTTC. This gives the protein CSARKYEQYF.